The rows below give T cell receptor beta chains drawn from one sample of a study of OX40 agonist ivuxolimab in advanced cancers. Produced via immunoSEQ multiplex PCR; TCRdb's table is partial and in-frame only. The sample lists 77,000 or so clones, under 95% occurring once. The specimen was CD4+ or CD8+ T cells sorted from blood, collected in a trial of the OX40 agonist ivuxolimab. These receptors all stem from an adult with an advanced solid tumor such as melanoma, head and neck, liver or kidney cancer. CDR3s leave out the opening cysteine and the closing phenylalanine or tryptophan. Each record gives: J gene, V gene, D gene, CDR3 protein. D genes are given only for firm matches.

TRBJ1-1 TRBV21-1 - ASTLDGQAVVDRGWNTEAF
TRBJ2-7 TRBV7-2 - ASSLTGAVYEQY
TRBJ2-3 TRBV6-5 - ASSPGSDTQY
TRBJ2-1 TRBV7-6 TRBD1 ASSFRDRGDEQF
TRBJ2-1 TRBV28 - ASSLRAAYNEQF
TRBJ2-2 TRBV19 - ASKIEAGDTGELF
TRBJ2-3 TRBV27 TRBD1 ASSSSPGQGTDTQY
TRBJ1-1 TRBV2 - ASMAVENTEAF
TRBJ2-2 TRBV15 TRBD1 ATSFRDRGFTGELF
TRBJ2-7 TRBV28 TRBD1 ASSFSEGRGLLEQY
TRBJ1-3 TRBV7-2 - ASSLAGGSGNTIY
TRBJ2-3 TRBV5-1 - ASSPGPNIGDTQY
TRBJ2-5 TRBV23-1 - ASSQSGRAKETQY
TRBJ1-6 TRBV5-8 - ASSLGQLNSPLH
TRBJ2-1 TRBV28 TRBD2 ASSGGTSGRANEQF
TRBJ1-1 TRBV7-2 - ASSLGVGGEAF
TRBJ2-7 TRBV5-4 TRBD1 ASKQTGIDEQY
TRBJ1-5 TRBV6-1 - ASSVTRNSNQPQH
TRBJ1-1 TRBV6-5 TRBD1 ASSSGGAPNTEAF
TRBJ2-7 TRBV11-2 - ASSFRITSYEQY
TRBJ2-5 TRBV30 - AWSKATQETQY
TRBJ1-2 TRBV28 - ASSFPQGNYGYT
TRBJ2-7 TRBV19 - ASSTHTAGDYEQY
TRBJ2-1 TRBV30 - ARPRGAAYNEQF
TRBJ2-1 TRBV28 - ASSGGWSYNEQF